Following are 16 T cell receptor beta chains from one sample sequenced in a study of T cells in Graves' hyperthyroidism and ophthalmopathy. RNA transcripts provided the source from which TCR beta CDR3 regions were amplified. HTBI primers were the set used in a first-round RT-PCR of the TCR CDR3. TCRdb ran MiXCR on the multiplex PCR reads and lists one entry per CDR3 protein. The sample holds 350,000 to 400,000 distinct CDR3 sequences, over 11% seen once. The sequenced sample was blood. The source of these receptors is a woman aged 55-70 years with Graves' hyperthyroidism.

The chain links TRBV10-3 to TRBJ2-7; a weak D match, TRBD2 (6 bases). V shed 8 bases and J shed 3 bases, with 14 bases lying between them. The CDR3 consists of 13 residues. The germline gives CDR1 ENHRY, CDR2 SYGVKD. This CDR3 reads CAIAGRIDYEQYF. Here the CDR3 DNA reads TGTGCCATCGCGGGACGGATTGACTACGAGCAGTACTTC.

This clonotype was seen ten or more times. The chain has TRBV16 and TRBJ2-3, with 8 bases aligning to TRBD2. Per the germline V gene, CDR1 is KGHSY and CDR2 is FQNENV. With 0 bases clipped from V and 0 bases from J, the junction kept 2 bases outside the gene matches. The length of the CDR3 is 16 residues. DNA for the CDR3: TGTGCCAGCAGCCAATCACCTAGCGGGAGCACAGATACGCAGTATTTT. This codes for CASSQSPSGSTDTQYF.

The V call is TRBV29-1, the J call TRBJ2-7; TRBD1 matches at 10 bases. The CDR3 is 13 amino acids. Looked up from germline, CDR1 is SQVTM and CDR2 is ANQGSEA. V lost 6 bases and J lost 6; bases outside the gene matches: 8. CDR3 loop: CSVARTGGGEQYF. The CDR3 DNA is TGCAGCGTGGCCCGGACAGGGGGGGGCGAGCAGTACTTC.

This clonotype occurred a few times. This chain's CDR3 is CASSYSPDRGLETQYF. CDR3 in DNA: TGTGCCAGCAGTTACTCCCCGGACAGGGGGCTGGAGACCCAGTACTTC. The chain couples TRBV6-6 to TRBJ2-5; 11 bases match TRBD1. CDR3 size: 16 residues. Trimming cost V 0 bases and J 5 bases; bases outside gene matches: 5. Germline CDR1 is MNHNY and CDR2 is SVGAGI (reference sequence).

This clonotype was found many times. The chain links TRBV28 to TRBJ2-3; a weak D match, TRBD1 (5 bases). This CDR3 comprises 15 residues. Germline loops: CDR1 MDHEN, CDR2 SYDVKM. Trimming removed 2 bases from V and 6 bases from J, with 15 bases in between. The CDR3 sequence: CASSLARAGLDTQYF. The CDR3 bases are TGTGCCAGCAGTTTAGCAAGGGCAGGGTTGGATACGCAGTATTTT.

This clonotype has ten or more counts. In nucleotides, the CDR3 is TGCAGCGTGGGGCAGGACAGCTACTCCTACGAGCAGTACTTC. Protein product: CSVGQDSYSYEQYF. The chain has TRBV29-1 and TRBJ2-7, with a weak D call TRBD1 (6 bases). The germline V gene encodes CDR1 SQVTM and CDR2 ANQGSEA. The CDR3 is 14 amino acids. The V end lost 6 bases, the J end lost 0 bases, and 15 bases lay between the germline ends.

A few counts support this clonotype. DNA for the CDR3: TGTGCCAGCAGCCCAAGGGACAGGGCCACCGGGGAGCTGTTTTTT. Translating gives CASSPRDRATGELFF. The V gene is TRBV12-3 or TRBV12-4, the J gene TRBJ2-2; 9 positions match TRBD1. Trimming took 6 bases from V and 4 from J; bases not matched to a gene: 6. The CDR3 runs 15 residues.

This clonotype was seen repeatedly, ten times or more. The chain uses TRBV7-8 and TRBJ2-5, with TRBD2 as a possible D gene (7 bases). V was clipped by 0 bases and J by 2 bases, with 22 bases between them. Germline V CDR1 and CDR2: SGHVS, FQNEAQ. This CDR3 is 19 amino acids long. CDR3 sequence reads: CASSLARGGAWGAQETQYF. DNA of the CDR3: TGTGCCAGCAGCTTAGCGCGCGGGGGCGCTTGGGGGGCACAAGAGACCCAGTACTTC.

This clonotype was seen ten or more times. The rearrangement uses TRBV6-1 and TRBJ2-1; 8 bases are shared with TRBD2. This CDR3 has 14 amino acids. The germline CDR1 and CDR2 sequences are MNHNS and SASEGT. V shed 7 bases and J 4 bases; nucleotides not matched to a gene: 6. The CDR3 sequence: CASTLGRGYNEQFF. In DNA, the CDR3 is TGTGCCAGCACCCTCGGGAGGGGATACAATGAGCAGTTCTTC.

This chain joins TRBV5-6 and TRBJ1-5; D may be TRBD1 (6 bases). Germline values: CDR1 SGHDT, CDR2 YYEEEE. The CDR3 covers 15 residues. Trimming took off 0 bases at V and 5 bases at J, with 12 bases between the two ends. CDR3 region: CASSLGRQAHQPQHF. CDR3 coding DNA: TGTGCCAGCAGCTTGGGGCGACAGGCACATCAGCCCCAGCATTTT.

This chain's CDR3 is CASSVGVASKETQYF. The CDR3 DNA sequence: TGTGCCAGCAGCGTAGGCGTAGCATCAAAAGAGACCCAGTACTTC. The chain combines TRBV9 with TRBJ2-5; D is unclear. Germline CDR1 is SGDLS and CDR2 is YYNGEE. Trimming shortened V by 0 bases and J by 3 bases, and 12 bases separated the two germline ends. The CDR3 has 15 amino acids.

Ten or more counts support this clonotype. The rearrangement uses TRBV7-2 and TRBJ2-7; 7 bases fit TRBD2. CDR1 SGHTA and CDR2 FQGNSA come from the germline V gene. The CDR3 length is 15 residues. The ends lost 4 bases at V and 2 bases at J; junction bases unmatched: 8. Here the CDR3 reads CASSSRAGPPYEQYF. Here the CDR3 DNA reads TGTGCCAGCAGCTCGAGAGCGGGGCCTCCCTACGAGCAGTACTTC.

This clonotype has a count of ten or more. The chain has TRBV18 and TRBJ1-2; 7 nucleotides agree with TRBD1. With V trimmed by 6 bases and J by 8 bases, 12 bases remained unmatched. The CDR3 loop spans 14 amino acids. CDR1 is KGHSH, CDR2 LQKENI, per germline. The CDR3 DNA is TGTGCCAGCTCCGGGACAGCTTCTGTCGGGGGCTACACCTTC. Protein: CASSGTASVGGYTF.

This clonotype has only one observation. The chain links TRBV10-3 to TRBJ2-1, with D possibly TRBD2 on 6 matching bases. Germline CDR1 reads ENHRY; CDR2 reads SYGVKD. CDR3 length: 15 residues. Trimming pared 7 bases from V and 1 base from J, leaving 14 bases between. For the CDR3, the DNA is TGTGCCATCACACCAAGGGAGGCATCCTACAATGAGCAGTTCTTC. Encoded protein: CAITPREASYNEQFF.

The CDR3 DNA sequence: TGCAGTGCATACGGGACTAGCGGGAGCGGTGCGTATGGGCAGTTCTTC. Amino acids: CSAYGTSGSGAYGQFF. J is TRBJ2-1 and V is TRBV20-1; 14 bases line up with TRBD2. This CDR3 region has 16 residues. The V and J ends lost 6 bases and 12 bases, in that order; junction bases with no gene match: 16. The germline V gene encodes CDR1 DFQATT and CDR2 SNEGSKA (reference sequence).

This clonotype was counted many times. This chain's CDR3 is CASSIGGQGNYGYTF. Written as DNA, the CDR3 is TGTGCCAGTAGTATCGGCGGCCAGGGGAACTATGGCTACACCTTC. The chain couples TRBV19 to TRBJ1-2; D possibly corresponds to TRBD1 (6 bases). V lost 3 bases and J lost 2, with 13 bases in between. The CDR3 runs to 15 residues. Germline V gene data show CDR1 as LNHDA and CDR2 as SQIVND (reference sequence). Variable domain in full (rest from reference TRBV19 and TRBJ1-2): DGGITQSPKYLFRKEGQNVTLSCEQNLNHDAMYWYRQDPGQGLRLIYYSQIVNDFQKGDIAEGYSVSREKKESFPLTVTSAQKNPTAFYLCASSIGGQGNYGYTFGSGTRLTVV.